The clone carrying this T cell receptor (beta chain) turned up a few times. This record belongs to a study of blood T cells in healthy people across ages. A second PCR of 7 to 11 cycles used a sample-barcoded 5' primer and a J-beta primer mix. Through a template-switch adaptor with 12 random nucleotides, each cDNA molecule received a tag. TCRdb reanalysed the 5' RACE reads using MiXCR and keeps one entry per CDR3 protein. The sample holds about 1.6 million distinct CDR3 sequences, approximately 32% seen once. With each sample, at least 5 micrograms of total RNA were extracted. The CDR3 is 14 residues long. V lost 2 bases, J lost 1 base, and 8 bases lay in between. CDR1 and CDR2 (germline): MDHEN, SYDVKM.

The chain combines TRBV28 with TRBJ2-5; D unclear. This TCR came from a woman in her 30s in good health. The sample was blood. DNA for the CDR3: TGTGCCAGCAGTTTAGTCAGGACCCAAGAGACCCAGTACTTC. Translating it yields CASSLVRTQETQYF.